This T cell receptor beta chain was found in a study of T cell responses to AZD1222 COVID-19 vaccine. Overall study results and limits: After the peak T cell response, and only then, were repertoires sampled.

Using immunoSEQ multiplex PCR, the repertoire was profiled, and TCRdb retains in-frame clones only, with some absent. The sample lists fewer than 120,000 clones; about 87% were seen once. Points on this clone: What it binds is unknown.

The CDR3 totals 12 residues. CDR1 is SQVTM, CDR2 ANQGSEA, per germline. V gave up 7 bases and J gave up 9 bases, with 18 bases separating them. The chain joins TRBV29-1 to TRBJ1-1; perhaps TRBD1 as D (6 bases). Material: peripheral blood, obtained 28 days after the second AZD1222 dose. The TCR originated in an adult who received the AZD1222 COVID-19 vaccine. The CDR3 nucleotides read TGCAGCGGAATTCCTCGGACAGAAAAAGCTTTCTTT. It translates to CSGIPRTEKAFF.